These T cell receptor beta chains were read from a single sample in a study of PD-1 blockade in classical Hodgkin lymphoma. Produced via immunoSEQ multiplex PCR; TCRdb's table is partial and in-frame only. This sample yields 29,000 or so clones, of which less than 80% are seen a single time; 2.5% to 3.5% belongs to the top ten. The specimen comprised peripheral blood mononuclear cells (PBMCs), sampled before the second cycle of nivolumab. The source is a human donor with classical Hodgkin lymphoma. The CDR3 runs from the conserved cysteine through the conserved F or W. A D gene is named only where the DNA matches it firmly. Clone size appears in some rows only: once, few, many, or a class for an expanded clone.

clone_size: -
d_call: -
v_call: TRBV28
j_call: TRBJ1-2
cdr3_aa: CASSTSGASNYGYTF
cdr3_nt: TGTGCCAGCAGTACCTCAGGGGCTTCTAACTATGGCTACACCTTC

clone_size: -
d_call: -
v_call: TRBV7-9
j_call: TRBJ1-1
cdr3_aa: CASSLARGNTEAFF
cdr3_nt: TGTGCCAGCAGCTTAGCGCGGGGGAACACTGAAGCTTTCTTT

clone_size: -
d_call: TRBD1
v_call: TRBV7-2
j_call: TRBJ1-4
cdr3_aa: CASSKDRGVNEKLFF
cdr3_nt: TGTGCCAGCAGCAAAGACAGGGGGGTTAATGAAAAACTGTTTTTT

clone_size: -
d_call: TRBD1
v_call: TRBV5-1
j_call: TRBJ2-7
cdr3_aa: CASSLDRARYEQYF
cdr3_nt: TGCGCCAGCAGCCTTGACAGGGCTCGGTACGAGCAGTACTTC

clone_size: -
d_call: TRBD2
v_call: TRBV9
j_call: TRBJ2-1
cdr3_aa: CASSVVNSGGTEQFF
cdr3_nt: TGTGCCAGCAGCGTAGTTAATAGCGGGGGGACGGAGCAGTTCTTC

clone_size: medium-sized
d_call: TRBD1
v_call: TRBV6-5
j_call: TRBJ1-1
cdr3_aa: CASTRTGVGTEAFF
cdr3_nt: TGTGCCAGCACCCGGACAGGGGTGGGCACTGAAGCTTTCTTT

clone_size: -
d_call: -
v_call: TRBV5-1
j_call: TRBJ2-3
cdr3_aa: CASSLGTEAGDTQYF
cdr3_nt: TGCGCCAGCAGCTTGGGGACCGAGGCGGGGGATACGCAGTATTTT

clone_size: -
d_call: TRBD1
v_call: TRBV4-2
j_call: TRBJ2-2
cdr3_aa: CASSQEGTGGIGELFF
cdr3_nt: TGTGCCAGCAGCCAAGAAGGGACAGGGGGCATTGGGGAGCTGTTTTTT

clone_size: once
d_call: -
v_call: TRBV6-5
j_call: TRBJ2-7
cdr3_aa: CASGYGDYEQYF
cdr3_nt: TGTGCCAGCGGGTATGGAGATTACGAGCAGTACTTC

clone_size: few
d_call: -
v_call: TRBV7-9
j_call: TRBJ2-5
cdr3_aa: CASSSPKALATETQYF
cdr3_nt: TGTGCCAGCAGCTCCCCAAAGGCACTAGCTACGGAGACCCAGTACTTC

clone_size: once
d_call: -
v_call: TRBV5-1
j_call: TRBJ1-1
cdr3_aa: CASSLQGDTEAFF
cdr3_nt: TGCGCCAGCAGCTTGCAAGGGGACACTGAAGCTTTCTTT

clone_size: -
d_call: -
v_call: TRBV5-1
j_call: TRBJ2-7
cdr3_aa: CASSLAIESTYEQYF
cdr3_nt: TGCGCCAGCAGCTTGGCCATTGAATCCACCTACGAGCAGTACTTC

clone_size: -
d_call: -
v_call: TRBV6-6
j_call: TRBJ2-7
cdr3_aa: CASRPSGEFEQYF
cdr3_nt: TGTGCCAGCAGGCCAAGTGGGGAATTTGAACAGTACTTC

clone_size: -
d_call: TRBD2
v_call: TRBV7-8
j_call: TRBJ2-1
cdr3_aa: CASSLVGLAGYNEQFF
cdr3_nt: TGTGCCAGCAGCTTAGTGGGACTAGCGGGGTACAATGAGCAGTTCTTC

clone_size: -
d_call: TRBD1
v_call: TRBV11-1
j_call: TRBJ1-1
cdr3_aa: CASSPRDRMNTEAFF
cdr3_nt: TGTGCCAGCAGCCCGAGGGACAGGATGAACACTGAAGCTTTCTTT

clone_size: few
d_call: -
v_call: TRBV18
j_call: TRBJ2-1
cdr3_aa: CASSPRLDNEQFF
cdr3_nt: TGTGCCAGCTCACCTCGACTAGACAATGAGCAGTTCTTC

clone_size: -
d_call: -
v_call: TRBV6-5
j_call: TRBJ2-7
cdr3_aa: CATIPPNGGAYEQYF
cdr3_nt: TGTGCCACCATTCCCCCTAATGGCGGGGCCTACGAGCAGTACTTC

clone_size: -
d_call: -
v_call: TRBV6-5
j_call: TRBJ2-3
cdr3_aa: CASIAGNTDTQYF
cdr3_nt: TGTGCCAGCATTGCGGGGAACACAGATACGCAGTATTTT

clone_size: -
d_call: -
v_call: TRBV19
j_call: TRBJ2-7
cdr3_aa: CASSMAGPQYEQYF
cdr3_nt: TGTGCCAGTAGTATGGCAGGGCCCCAATACGAGCAGTACTTC

clone_size: -
d_call: TRBD1
v_call: TRBV5-1
j_call: TRBJ1-1
cdr3_aa: CASSLRPTTGGTEAFF
cdr3_nt: TGCGCCAGCAGCTTGAGGCCCACAACAGGGGGCACTGAAGCTTTCTTT

clone_size: few
d_call: -
v_call: TRBV21-1
j_call: TRBJ2-7
cdr3_aa: CASITRTYEQYF
cdr3_nt: TGTGCCAGCATCACCAGAACCTACGAGCAGTACTTC

clone_size: -
d_call: -
v_call: TRBV7-9
j_call: TRBJ2-4
cdr3_aa: CASSDDVTKNIQYF
cdr3_nt: TGTGCCAGCAGCGACGACGTGACCAAAAACATTCAGTACTTC

clone_size: -
d_call: -
v_call: TRBV4-1
j_call: TRBJ2-7
cdr3_aa: CASSQEGLANSYEQYF
cdr3_nt: TGCGCCAGCAGCCAAGAGGGGCTAGCAAACTCCTACGAGCAGTACTTC

clone_size: -
d_call: -
v_call: TRBV9
j_call: TRBJ1-1
cdr3_aa: CASSVGGMNTEAFF
cdr3_nt: TGTGCCAGCAGCGTCGGTGGGATGAACACTGAAGCTTTCTTT

clone_size: -
d_call: TRBD1
v_call: TRBV6-5
j_call: TRBJ1-6
cdr3_aa: CASSYSRGHNSPLHF
cdr3_nt: TGTGCCAGCAGTTACTCGAGGGGGCATAATTCACCCCTCCACTTT

clone_size: -
d_call: TRBD2
v_call: TRBV10-1
j_call: TRBJ2-7
cdr3_aa: CASSDERDPYEQYF
cdr3_nt: TGCGCCAGCAGTGATGAGCGGGACCCGTACGAGCAGTACTTC

clone_size: -
d_call: TRBD1
v_call: TRBV7-8
j_call: TRBJ2-7
cdr3_aa: CASSLDRVDEQYF
cdr3_nt: TGTGCCAGCAGCTTGGACAGGGTCGACGAGCAGTACTTC

clone_size: -
d_call: -
v_call: TRBV28
j_call: TRBJ2-2
cdr3_aa: CASSFGFRVGTGELFF
cdr3_nt: TGTGCCAGCAGTTTTGGGTTTCGGGTGGGCACCGGGGAGCTGTTTTTT

clone_size: -
d_call: -
v_call: TRBV19
j_call: TRBJ1-6
cdr3_aa: CASSIEGRTGNSPLHF
cdr3_nt: TGTGCCAGTAGTATAGAGGGGAGGACCGGGAATTCACCCCTCCACTTT

clone_size: few
d_call: -
v_call: TRBV25-1
j_call: TRBJ1-6
cdr3_aa: CASKAGRDNSPLHF
cdr3_nt: TGTGCCAGCAAGGCCGGACGAGATAATTCACCCCTCCACTTT

clone_size: -
d_call: -
v_call: TRBV5-1
j_call: TRBJ1-4
cdr3_aa: CASSLLPGAREKLFF
cdr3_nt: TGCGCCAGCAGCTTGTTGCCGGGGGCCAGGGAAAAACTGTTTTTT

clone_size: -
d_call: TRBD2
v_call: TRBV7-8
j_call: TRBJ2-1
cdr3_aa: CASSLGTSGGSYNEQFF
cdr3_nt: TGTGCCAGCAGCCTAGGGACTAGCGGGGGCTCCTACAATGAGCAGTTCTTC

clone_size: -
d_call: -
v_call: TRBV9
j_call: TRBJ2-7
cdr3_aa: CASSVDTSYEQYF
cdr3_nt: TGTGCCAGCAGCGTAGACACCTCCTACGAGCAGTACTTC

clone_size: -
d_call: -
v_call: TRBV2
j_call: TRBJ2-7
cdr3_aa: CASSEIGWSYEQYF
cdr3_nt: TGTGCCAGCAGTGAAATAGGTTGGAGCTACGAGCAGTACTTC

clone_size: -
d_call: -
v_call: TRBV11-2
j_call: TRBJ2-3
cdr3_aa: CASSSVGGPPTPYTQYF
cdr3_nt: TGTGCCAGCAGCTCTGTGGGGGGCCCTCCGACCCCCTATACGCAGTATTTT

clone_size: once
d_call: TRBD1
v_call: TRBV19
j_call: TRBJ1-4
cdr3_aa: CASWPGQGRGEKLFF
cdr3_nt: TGTGCCAGTTGGCCGGGACAGGGGCGAGGAGAAAAACTGTTTTTT

clone_size: few
d_call: TRBD1
v_call: TRBV13
j_call: TRBJ1-2
cdr3_aa: CASSGDRGYGYTF
cdr3_nt: TGTGCCAGCAGCGGGGACAGGGGTTATGGCTACACCTTC

clone_size: -
d_call: -
v_call: TRBV29-1
j_call: TRBJ2-1
cdr3_aa: CSAHARRANEQFF
cdr3_nt: TGCAGCGCCCACGCTCGGAGAGCCAATGAGCAGTTCTTC

clone_size: -
d_call: -
v_call: TRBV7-9
j_call: TRBJ2-5
cdr3_aa: CASSFSGEETQYF
cdr3_nt: TGTGCCAGCAGCTTTTCGGGAGAAGAGACCCAGTACTTC

clone_size: -
d_call: -
v_call: TRBV19
j_call: TRBJ1-1
cdr3_aa: CASSVGLNTEAFF
cdr3_nt: TGTGCCAGTAGTGTGGGTTTGAACACTGAAGCTTTCTTT

clone_size: few
d_call: -
v_call: TRBV5-1
j_call: TRBJ2-1
cdr3_aa: CASSLGPQGQFF
cdr3_nt: TGCGCCAGCAGCTTGGGCCCCCAGGGGCAGTTCTTC

clone_size: few
d_call: -
v_call: TRBV4-1
j_call: TRBJ1-2
cdr3_aa: CASSPRGSGYTF
cdr3_nt: TGCGCCAGCAGCCCCCGGGGGTCTGGCTACACCTTC

clone_size: few
d_call: -
v_call: TRBV6-5
j_call: TRBJ1-4
cdr3_aa: CASSPVWGGNEKLFF
cdr3_nt: TGTGCCAGCAGCCCTGTCTGGGGGGGAAATGAAAAACTGTTTTTT

clone_size: medium-sized
d_call: TRBD1
v_call: TRBV6-5
j_call: TRBJ1-1
cdr3_aa: CASSRTGPNTEAFF
cdr3_nt: TGTGCCAGCAGTCGGACAGGGCCGAACACTGAAGCTTTCTTT

clone_size: -
d_call: -
v_call: TRBV9
j_call: TRBJ1-1
cdr3_aa: CASSVDGVEAFF
cdr3_nt: TGTGCCAGCAGCGTAGATGGGGTTGAAGCTTTCTTT

clone_size: -
d_call: -
v_call: TRBV7-2
j_call: TRBJ2-7
cdr3_aa: CASSFGRASSYEQYF
cdr3_nt: TGTGCCAGCAGCTTCGGCAGGGCGAGCTCCTACGAGCAGTACTTC

clone_size: -
d_call: -
v_call: TRBV7-8
j_call: TRBJ2-3
cdr3_aa: CASRRGLTDTQYF
cdr3_nt: TGTGCCAGCCGGCGGGGGCTAACAGATACGCAGTATTTT

clone_size: -
d_call: TRBD2
v_call: TRBV7-2
j_call: TRBJ2-1
cdr3_aa: CASSFPSGGASDEQFF
cdr3_nt: TGTGCCAGCAGCTTTCCTAGCGGGGGGGCGAGTGATGAGCAGTTCTTC

clone_size: -
d_call: TRBD2
v_call: TRBV2
j_call: TRBJ2-1
cdr3_aa: CASSGGDSYNEQFF
cdr3_nt: TGTGCCAGCAGCGGGGGGGACTCCTACAATGAGCAGTTCTTC

clone_size: -
d_call: -
v_call: TRBV10-3
j_call: TRBJ1-2
cdr3_aa: CAISEVPALANYGYTF
cdr3_nt: TGTGCCATCAGTGAGGTACCTGCCCTCGCCAACTATGGCTACACCTTC

clone_size: once
d_call: TRBD2
v_call: TRBV13
j_call: TRBJ2-3
cdr3_aa: CASSTLAGGTTDTQYF
cdr3_nt: TGTGCCAGCAGCACACTAGCGGGGGGTACCACAGATACGCAGTATTTT

clone_size: -
d_call: TRBD1
v_call: TRBV7-6
j_call: TRBJ2-7
cdr3_aa: CASSLPGQGYEQYF
cdr3_nt: TGTGCCAGCAGCTTACCGGGACAGGGATACGAGCAGTACTTC

clone_size: once
d_call: -
v_call: TRBV29-1
j_call: TRBJ2-1
cdr3_aa: CSARQANHNEQFF
cdr3_nt: TGCAGCGCAAGACAGGCGAACCACAATGAGCAGTTCTTC

clone_size: once
d_call: TRBD2
v_call: TRBV19
j_call: TRBJ2-3
cdr3_aa: CAGGRGGGDTQYF
cdr3_nt: TGTGCCGGTGGGCGGGGGGGTGGAGATACGCAGTATTTT